This entry describes one TCR beta chain. The repertoire was sequenced with immunoSEQ multiplex PCR; TCRdb's copy has only in-frame clones and lacks some. The sample contains hundreds of thousands of clones, 85% of which appear only once. This record belongs to a study of blood T cell repertoires in COVID-19. The V end was cut by 5 bases, the J end by 6 bases, with 11 bases between. The length of the CDR3 is 14 residues. The germline CDR1 and CDR2 sequences are LNHDA and SQIVND (reference sequence). Sequenced input: peripheral blood. The genes are TRBV19 and TRBJ1-6; D not resolved. The source is a middle-aged man with acute or convalescent COVID-19. The CDR3 loop is CASSLSTLNSPLHF. The DNA of the CDR3 is TGTGCCAGTAGTCTCTCGACACTTAATTCACCCCTCCACTTT.